This TCR beta chain was profiled in a study of T-cell reconstitution after alpha-beta-depleted transplantation in children. For this clonotype: Its antigen is unidentified. One end of the junction varies from germline; a read error may be responsible.

Preparation of the TCRbeta library was carried out with unique molecular identifiers. From the PCR reads, TCRdb called clonotypes with MiXCR, one entry per CDR3 protein. The repertoire holds some 95,000 distinct CDR3 sequences, with 20% to 30% as singletons. This CDR3 region has 14 residues. Germline values: CDR1 SEHNR, CDR2 FQNEAQ (reference sequence). The study, taken as a whole, reports: Some patients showed high day-60 TCRbeta diversity, which derived from surviving recipient T cells and thymic progenitors.

This TCR was recovered from a boy under 10 years old with acute lymphoblastic leukemia, due to receive a stem cell transplant. The chain combines TRBV7-9 with TRBJ2-2, with D possibly being TRBD2 (5 bases). This material consisted of PBMCs, taken before TCRalphabeta/CD19-depleted stem cell transplant. As DNA, the CDR3 is TGTGCCAGCAGCTCATATGAGAACACCGGGGAGCTGCTTTTT. Amino acid sequence: CASSSYENTGELLF.